This T cell receptor beta chain emerged from a study of patients and donors after allogeneic stem cell transplantation (dated by TCRdb to 2018 to 2020). In regard to this clonotype: This receptor's antigen is unknown. Base qualities are not provided; no much larger clone lies one nucleotide away.

The trim is 1 base for V and 0 bases for J, with a gap of 11 bases between the germline ends. Sequences SEHNR (CDR1) and FQNEAQ (CDR2) are obtained from the germline V gene (reference sequence). The CDR3 spans 16 residues, from the cysteine through the phenylalanine. Left in the record is the CDR3 DNA by itself, 48 bases read in frame from the first base. The library was built by means of RT-PCR. Instrument on record: NextSeq 550. TCRdb redid the processing of the public reads, applying fastp at Q25 and MiXCR, and retained in-frame beta chains. Rows with one shared CDR3 protein collapse into an entry with the most common genes and DNA. The sample table shows roughly 180,000 distinct CDR3 sequences, and roughly 40% are seen once. 33% of the sample comes from the top ten.

The TCR originated in a human donor who was either an allogeneic HSCT recipient or a stem cell or donor lymphocyte infusion donor (not recorded which). It is not recorded whose cells these are; they may come from a transplant donor. Sample: blood, either unsorted or a sorted T cell fraction (not recorded which). Recombination connected TRBV7-9 to TRBJ2-3, with the identity of the D gene unclear. The DNA sequence reads TGTGCCAGCAGCTTAGACGAGGCGCCCAGCACAGATACGCAGTATTTT. This is translated as CASSLDEAPSTDTQYF.